This T cell receptor (beta chain) was identified in a study of T cell responses to AZD1222 COVID-19 vaccine. Broader study findings: Vaccine-related CD4 TCRs covered spike, predominating at 160-218 and 743-854. There were mostly white British donors and more females than males, and clonal diversity was possibly underestimated. No day 14 peak samples; only post-peak repertoires were characterized.

TCRdb's table, derived via immunoSEQ multiplex PCR, lists solely in-frame clones and lacks some. The sample lists about 73,000 clones, roughly 89% occurring once. Recipients boosted at about 4 weeks or about 12 weeks are pooled. Trimming removed 1 base from V and 10 bases from J, with 11 bases in between. The CDR3 is 14 residues long. CDR1 and CDR2 from the germline V gene are LGHDT and YNNKEL (reference sequence). This clone was found once. Its specificity is not known. This TCR derives from an adult who received the AZD1222 COVID-19 vaccine. The chain links TRBV3-1 (or the pseudogene TRBV3-2) to TRBJ1-6; no clear D gene. This specimen consisted of peripheral blood, obtained 28 days after the second AZD1222 dose. In nucleotides, the CDR3 is TGTGCCAGCAGCCAAGTCGAATTCAGGTCACCCCTCCACTTT. Translation: CASSQVEFRSPLHF.